Listed below are T cell receptor beta chains from one sample, sequenced in a study of beta chain features in type 1 diabetes. Data came from immunoSEQ multiplex PCR; TCRdb stores just in-frame clones and leaves some out. Found here are around 350,000 clones, roughly an eighth of them singletons; the top ten hold more than 0.015%. The specimen sequenced was naive CD4+ T cells from blood. These receptors originate from a man in his late teens or twenties in good health. CDR3s include the opening cysteine and the closing phenylalanine or tryptophan. Fields, in order: clone size, CDR3 length, V gene, D gene, J gene, CDR3 protein, CDR3 DNA. D genes are given only for firm matches. A clone size is listed for some rows: how often the clone was seen (once, few, many), or a class if it is expanded.

clone_size: .
cdr3_length: 17
v_call: TRBV18
d_call: .
j_call: TRBJ2-5
cdr3_aa: CASSPRQVFLSQETQYF
cdr3_nt: TGTGCCAGCTCACCCCGCCAGGTATTCCTGTCACAAGAGACCCAGTACTTC

clone_size: .
cdr3_length: 13
v_call: TRBV28
d_call: .
j_call: TRBJ1-1
cdr3_aa: CASTQGRETEAFF
cdr3_nt: TGTGCCAGCACCCAGGGCAGGGAAACTGAAGCTTTCTTT

clone_size: .
cdr3_length: 14
v_call: TRBV5-6
d_call: TRBD2
j_call: TRBJ2-7
cdr3_aa: CASRGTSGGYEQYF
cdr3_nt: TGTGCCAGCAGGGGGACTAGCGGGGGATACGAGCAGTACTTC

clone_size: few
cdr3_length: 14
v_call: TRBV7-2
d_call: TRBD2
j_call: TRBJ2-1
cdr3_aa: CASSPRLAGDEQFF
cdr3_nt: TGTGCCAGCAGCCCACGACTAGCGGGAGATGAGCAGTTCTTC

clone_size: .
cdr3_length: 14
v_call: TRBV25-1
d_call: TRBD2
j_call: TRBJ2-5
cdr3_aa: CASRGTSGVETQYF
cdr3_nt: TGTGCCAGCAGAGGGACTAGCGGGGTGGAGACCCAGTACTTC

clone_size: few
cdr3_length: 14
v_call: TRBV29-1
d_call: TRBD1
j_call: TRBJ2-2
cdr3_aa: CSGRQGAITGELFF
cdr3_nt: TGCAGCGGACGACAGGGGGCGATCACCGGGGAGCTGTTTTTT

clone_size: few
cdr3_length: 11
v_call: TRBV28
d_call: .
j_call: TRBJ2-5
cdr3_aa: CASSRLETQYF
cdr3_nt: TGTGCCAGCAGTCGACTAGAGACCCAGTACTTC

clone_size: .
cdr3_length: 13
v_call: TRBV18
d_call: .
j_call: TRBJ1-6
cdr3_aa: CASSPNYNSPLHF
cdr3_nt: TGTGCCAGCTCACCTAACTATAATTCACCCCTCCACTTT

clone_size: .
cdr3_length: 13
v_call: TRBV25-1
d_call: .
j_call: TRBJ2-7
cdr3_aa: CASSGTFPYEQYF
cdr3_nt: TGTGCCAGCAGTGGGACATTCCCCTACGAGCAGTACTTC

clone_size: .
cdr3_length: 16
v_call: TRBV11-2
d_call: .
j_call: TRBJ1-1
cdr3_aa: CASSLDLWGGNTEAFF
cdr3_nt: TGTGCCAGCAGCTTAGATCTCTGGGGGGGGAACACTGAAGCTTTCTTT

clone_size: few
cdr3_length: 15
v_call: TRBV7-2
d_call: TRBD1
j_call: TRBJ2-7
cdr3_aa: CASSLRAGGSYEQYF
cdr3_nt: TGTGCCAGCAGCTTACGGGCAGGGGGTTCCTACGAGCAGTACTTC

clone_size: many
cdr3_length: 13
v_call: TRBV7-9
d_call: TRBD2
j_call: TRBJ2-1
cdr3_aa: CASGGLASNEQFF
cdr3_nt: TGTGCCAGTGGGGGACTAGCGAGCAATGAGCAGTTCTTC

clone_size: .
cdr3_length: 16
v_call: TRBV18
d_call: .
j_call: TRBJ2-3
cdr3_aa: CASSPREVAVSDTQYF
cdr3_nt: TGTGCCAGCTCACCACGAGAGGTAGCGGTTTCAGATACGCAGTATTTT

clone_size: .
cdr3_length: 15
v_call: TRBV9
d_call: .
j_call: TRBJ2-1
cdr3_aa: CASSVGLGLINEQFF
cdr3_nt: TGTGCCAGCAGCGTAGGGTTGGGACTGATCAATGAGCAGTTCTTC

clone_size: few
cdr3_length: 17
v_call: TRBV14
d_call: TRBD2
j_call: TRBJ2-1
cdr3_aa: CASSQVREGRRYNEQFF
cdr3_nt: TGTGCCAGCAGCCAGGTGCGGGAGGGCCGGAGATACAATGAGCAGTTCTTC

clone_size: .
cdr3_length: 15
v_call: TRBV5-8
d_call: TRBD1
j_call: TRBJ2-1
cdr3_aa: CASSLTGGPYNEQFF
cdr3_nt: TGTGCCAGCAGCTTGACAGGGGGCCCCTACAATGAGCAGTTCTTC

clone_size: few
cdr3_length: 14
v_call: TRBV30
d_call: .
j_call: TRBJ1-2
cdr3_aa: CAWSVRGGNYGYTF
cdr3_nt: TGTGCCTGGAGTGTACGCGGGGGAAACTATGGCTACACCTTC

clone_size: .
cdr3_length: 14
v_call: TRBV5-4
d_call: .
j_call: TRBJ1-1
cdr3_aa: CASSDRRMNTEAFF
cdr3_nt: TGTGCCAGCAGTGACAGGCGCATGAACACTGAAGCTTTCTTT

clone_size: few
cdr3_length: 14
v_call: TRBV7-2
d_call: TRBD1
j_call: TRBJ1-4
cdr3_aa: CASSLGQGKEKLFF
cdr3_nt: TGTGCCAGCAGCCTGGGACAGGGGAAGGAAAAACTGTTTTTT

clone_size: .
cdr3_length: 15
v_call: TRBV5-4
d_call: TRBD2
j_call: TRBJ2-1
cdr3_aa: CASSLRLAGDNEQFF
cdr3_nt: TGTGCCAGCAGCTTGCGTCTAGCGGGTGACAATGAGCAGTTCTTC

clone_size: few
cdr3_length: 14
v_call: TRBV2
d_call: .
j_call: TRBJ2-2
cdr3_aa: CARQPESNTGELFF
cdr3_nt: TGTGCCAGACAGCCTGAATCGAACACCGGGGAGCTGTTTTTT

clone_size: .
cdr3_length: 15
v_call: TRBV5-1
d_call: TRBD2
j_call: TRBJ2-1
cdr3_aa: CASSLVAGGPNEQFF
cdr3_nt: TGCGCCAGCAGCTTGGTAGCGGGGGGGCCGAATGAGCAGTTCTTC

clone_size: few
cdr3_length: 16
v_call: TRBV2
d_call: TRBD1
j_call: TRBJ2-7
cdr3_aa: CASRATPGQATYEQYF
cdr3_nt: TGTGCCAGCAGGGCAACGCCGGGACAGGCTACCTACGAGCAGTACTTC

clone_size: .
cdr3_length: 15
v_call: TRBV27
d_call: .
j_call: TRBJ2-6
cdr3_aa: CASSLQISGANVLTF
cdr3_nt: TGTGCCAGCAGTCTCCAGATCTCTGGGGCCAACGTCCTGACTTTC

clone_size: .
cdr3_length: 16
v_call: TRBV4-3
d_call: TRBD1
j_call: TRBJ1-5
cdr3_aa: CASSPSTGVGNQPQHF
cdr3_nt: TGCGCCAGCAGCCCCTCGACAGGGGTGGGCAATCAGCCCCAGCATTTT

clone_size: few
cdr3_length: 10
v_call: TRBV28
d_call: .
j_call: TRBJ1-2
cdr3_aa: CATLYYGYTF
cdr3_nt: TGTGCCACCCTATACTATGGCTACACCTTC

clone_size: .
cdr3_length: 12
v_call: TRBV7-3
d_call: .
j_call: TRBJ2-1
cdr3_aa: CASSARSNEQFF
cdr3_nt: TGTGCCAGCAGCGCAAGGAGTAATGAGCAGTTCTTC

clone_size: many
cdr3_length: 16
v_call: TRBV15
d_call: .
j_call: TRBJ2-5
cdr3_aa: CATGFGAGEFRETQYF
cdr3_nt: TGTGCCACGGGATTCGGGGCAGGGGAATTCCGAGAGACCCAGTACTTC

clone_size: few
cdr3_length: 15
v_call: TRBV7-9
d_call: .
j_call: TRBJ1-5
cdr3_aa: CASSLSPGDNQPQHF
cdr3_nt: TGTGCCAGCAGCTTATCCCCAGGGGATAATCAGCCCCAGCATTTT

clone_size: few
cdr3_length: 18
v_call: TRBV7-9
d_call: .
j_call: TRBJ2-5
cdr3_aa: CASSLFGLSRTAQETQYF
cdr3_nt: TGTGCCAGCAGCTTATTCGGCTTATCCAGGACAGCGCAAGAGACCCAGTACTTC

clone_size: .
cdr3_length: 16
v_call: TRBV7-2
d_call: TRBD2
j_call: TRBJ2-2
cdr3_aa: CASNPLAGEVTGELFF
cdr3_nt: TGTGCCAGCAACCCTCTAGCGGGGGAAGTCACCGGGGAGCTGTTTTTT

clone_size: few
cdr3_length: 14
v_call: TRBV29-1
d_call: .
j_call: TRBJ1-5
cdr3_aa: CSVSQGTRNQPQHF
cdr3_nt: TGCAGCGTTAGTCAGGGGACGAGAAATCAGCCCCAGCATTTT

clone_size: few
cdr3_length: 14
v_call: TRBV2
d_call: .
j_call: TRBJ1-4
cdr3_aa: CASSEHRANEKLFF
cdr3_nt: TGTGCCAGCAGTGAACACAGGGCTAATGAAAAACTGTTTTTT

clone_size: .
cdr3_length: 12
v_call: TRBV14
d_call: .
j_call: TRBJ2-3
cdr3_aa: CASSQGLGTQYF
cdr3_nt: TGTGCCAGCAGCCAGGGCCTGGGTACGCAGTATTTT

clone_size: .
cdr3_length: 14
v_call: TRBV29-1
d_call: .
j_call: TRBJ2-7
cdr3_aa: CSVVWTEASYEQYF
cdr3_nt: TGCAGCGTTGTGTGGACGGAGGCATCCTACGAGCAGTACTTC

clone_size: .
cdr3_length: 15
v_call: TRBV28
d_call: TRBD1
j_call: TRBJ1-2
cdr3_aa: CASSLPGGPNSGYTF
cdr3_nt: TGTGCCAGCAGTTTACCAGGGGGACCTAATTCTGGCTACACCTTC

clone_size: few
cdr3_length: 13
v_call: TRBV11-1
d_call: TRBD1
j_call: TRBJ2-7
cdr3_aa: CASSVGTVYEQYF
cdr3_nt: TGTGCCAGCAGCGTCGGGACAGTCTACGAGCAGTACTTC

clone_size: few
cdr3_length: 16
v_call: TRBV18
d_call: TRBD1
j_call: TRBJ2-6
cdr3_aa: CASSPRTGSGANVLTF
cdr3_nt: TGTGCCAGCTCACCAAGGACAGGGTCTGGGGCCAACGTCCTGACTTTC

clone_size: few
cdr3_length: 16
v_call: TRBV19
d_call: TRBD1
j_call: TRBJ1-5
cdr3_aa: CASSRRTGGGNQPQHF
cdr3_nt: TGTGCCAGTAGTAGAAGGACAGGGGGAGGCAATCAGCCCCAGCATTTT

clone_size: few
cdr3_length: 16
v_call: TRBV4-3
d_call: TRBD1
j_call: TRBJ1-2
cdr3_aa: CASSDTGQADDYGYTF
cdr3_nt: TGCGCCAGCAGCGACACCGGACAGGCGGATGACTATGGCTACACCTTC

clone_size: few
cdr3_length: 13
v_call: TRBV29-1
d_call: .
j_call: TRBJ2-4
cdr3_aa: CSVVGGGKNIQYF
cdr3_nt: TGCAGCGTTGTAGGAGGTGGCAAAAACATTCAGTACTTC

clone_size: few
cdr3_length: 15
v_call: TRBV18
d_call: .
j_call: TRBJ1-2
cdr3_aa: CASSPEIDNVYGYTF
cdr3_nt: TGTGCCAGCTCACCGGAAATTGACAATGTCTATGGCTACACCTTC

clone_size: few
cdr3_length: 15
v_call: TRBV5-6
d_call: .
j_call: TRBJ2-5
cdr3_aa: CASSLERRRGETQYF
cdr3_nt: TGTGCCAGCAGCTTGGAGAGGCGCAGGGGAGAGACCCAGTACTTC

clone_size: .
cdr3_length: 15
v_call: TRBV12-5
d_call: TRBD1
j_call: TRBJ1-3
cdr3_aa: CASGLATGVGNTIYF
cdr3_nt: TGTGCTAGTGGTTTGGCTACAGGGGTTGGAAACACCATATATTTT

clone_size: .
cdr3_length: 16
v_call: TRBV7-9
d_call: TRBD1
j_call: TRBJ2-2
cdr3_aa: CASSPTTGRNTGELFF
cdr3_nt: TGTGCCAGCAGCCCTACGACAGGGAGAAACACCGGGGAGCTGTTTTTT

clone_size: .
cdr3_length: 15
v_call: TRBV19
d_call: TRBD1
j_call: TRBJ1-2
cdr3_aa: CASSLTGTANYGYTF
cdr3_nt: TGTGCCAGTAGTCTCACCGGGACAGCCAACTATGGCTACACCTTC

clone_size: .
cdr3_length: 14
v_call: TRBV6-6
d_call: TRBD1
j_call: TRBJ1-1
cdr3_aa: CASSYSRQGAEAFF
cdr3_nt: TGTGCCAGCAGTTACTCCCGACAGGGCGCTGAAGCTTTCTTT

clone_size: few
cdr3_length: 16
v_call: TRBV19
d_call: .
j_call: TRBJ1-6
cdr3_aa: CASSIGGAQHNSPLHF
cdr3_nt: TGTGCCAGTAGTATCGGCGGGGCCCAACATAATTCACCCCTCCACTTT

clone_size: .
cdr3_length: 13
v_call: TRBV19
d_call: TRBD1
j_call: TRBJ2-5
cdr3_aa: CASTATGGETQYF
cdr3_nt: TGTGCCAGTACTGCTACAGGGGGGGAGACCCAGTACTTC

clone_size: .
cdr3_length: 14
v_call: TRBV29-1
d_call: TRBD1
j_call: TRBJ1-1
cdr3_aa: CSVVHRGMNTEAFF
cdr3_nt: TGCAGCGTCGTCCACAGGGGAATGAACACTGAAGCTTTCTTT

clone_size: .
cdr3_length: 14
v_call: TRBV18
d_call: .
j_call: TRBJ2-5
cdr3_aa: CASSPRAGRETQYF
cdr3_nt: TGTGCCAGCTCACCGCGGGCGGGTAGAGAGACCCAGTACTTC

clone_size: few
cdr3_length: 13
v_call: TRBV28
d_call: .
j_call: TRBJ1-2
cdr3_aa: CASSPGSHYGYTF
cdr3_nt: TGTGCCAGCAGTCCAGGGTCTCACTATGGCTACACCTTC